This T cell receptor beta chain was sequenced in a study of shared clonotypes between healthy human individuals. This clone appeared a single time. The run depth of the assay was deep. The data were produced by immunoSEQ multiplex PCR, yet TCRdb's version contains in-frame clones alone and is incomplete. The repertoire has some 2.3 million clones, over 90% of them found once; the top ten carry 0.35% to 0.5%. This CDR3 region has 14 residues. Germline-derived CDR1 and CDR2 are MNHEY and SVGAGI. Trimming left V 5 bases short and J 7 bases short, with 17 bases between. This sequence joins TRBV6-5 and TRBJ1-2, with D tentatively TRBD1 (6 bases). Sequencing was performed on naive CD4+ T cells from PBMCs. Subset meaning: CD45RA+ positively selected. The receptor was derived from a man younger than 35 in good health. Some clones in this sample may be carry-over from other donors' samples. The CDR3 loop is CASSPGGESFGYTF. In nucleotides, the CDR3 is TGTGCCAGCAGTCCTGGGGGCGAGTCTTTTGGCTACACCTTC.